What follows are 6 T cell receptor beta chains derived from one specimen sequenced in a study of T cell responses to AZD1222 COVID-19 vaccine (TCRdb year 2021). The library was made by the immunoSEQ multiplex PCR assay. In its TCRdb copy, this immuneACCESS table keeps in-frame sequences only and misses some clones. Where compared with another copy, unresolved V genes explain less than half of these, and the others have no known cause. The sample has 95,000 to 100,000 clones on record, approximately 91% of them singletons. The top ten clones comprise about 15% of the sample. In light of the paper, this sample's time point label describes: about 28 days (+/-7) after the second vaccine dose. The sequenced sample was peripheral blood, obtained 28 days after the second AZD1222 dose. These receptor sequences come from an adult who received the AZD1222 COVID-19 vaccine.

The chain carries TRBV2 and TRBJ2-2; TRBD1 aligns across 8 bases. Germline lookup yields CDR1 SNHLY and CDR2 FYNNEI. V lost 8 bases and J lost 3; bases outside the gene matches: 8. This CDR3 has 15 residues. CDR3 residues: CASSPRGQYTGELFF. In DNA form, the CDR3 reads TGTGCCAGCTCCCCCAGGGGGCAGTACACCGGGGAGCTGTTTTTT.

The chain recombines TRBV6-5 with TRBJ1-2; D might be TRBD1 (6 bases). V gave up 6 bases and J gave up 5 bases, with 10 bases separating them. The CDR3 length is 12 residues. CDR1 MNHEY and CDR2 SVGAGI come from the germline V gene. CDR3 region: CASSGQGYGYTF. The CDR3 DNA sequence: TGTGCCAGCAGCGGGCAGGGGTATGGCTACACCTTC.

V is TRBV7-8 and J is TRBJ1-4; 9 positions agree with TRBD1. Germline assignment: CDR1 SGHVS and CDR2 FQNEAQ. This CDR3 contains 14 residues. J lost 8 bases, V lost 5 bases, and 6 bases had no gene match. In nucleotides, the CDR3 is TGTGCCAGCAGCGTGGGACAGGGAAGCGAAAAACTGTTTTTT. As protein: CASSVGQGSEKLFF.

The V gene is TRBV19, the J gene TRBJ2-2, with TRBD1 matching over 8 bases. J was trimmed by 2 bases and V by 10 bases; bases with no gene match: 9. CDR1 is LNHDA, CDR2 SQIVND, per germline (reference sequence). This CDR3 comprises 15 residues. The CDR3 protein is CAIRIGQGNTGELFF. The CDR3 DNA reads as TGTGCCATACGGATCGGACAGGGAAACACCGGGGAGCTGTTTTTT.

V and J are TRBV27 and TRBJ2-7; TRBD2 is a possible D gene (6 bases). V lost 5 bases to trimming and J lost 4 bases, with 12 bases between them. The CDR3 totals 13 residues. The germline V gene has CDR1 MNHEY and CDR2 SMNVEV (reference sequence). DNA for the CDR3: TGTGCCAGCAGTCCCGGGAGTCGATACGAGCAGTACTTC. It codes for CASSPGSRYEQYF.

Only one count was recorded for this clone. This chain links TRBV7-2 with TRBJ2-1; 9 nucleotides match TRBD2. Germline CDR1 is SGHTA and CDR2 is FQGNSA. The CDR3 loop spans 13 amino acids. The V gene end was trimmed by 2 bases and the J gene end by 10 bases; junction bases not matched to a gene: 3. CDR3 DNA: TGTGCCAGCAGCTTAATAACTAGCGGGGAGCAGTTCTTC. It yields the protein CASSLITSGEQFF.